One and the same sample provided the 16 T cell receptor beta chains below, sequenced in a study of molecular identifiers for immune sequencing clone quantification. TCRdb redid the calling of the PCR reads with MiXCR, one entry per CDR3 protein. The data contain a few hundred thousand distinct CDR3 sequences, roughly 26% of them singletons. Sequencing was carried out using naive CD8+ T cells from blood, with Jurkat cell RNA spiked in. Subset of the sample: FACS-sorted CD8+CD4-CCR7+CD45RA+ naive T cells. Receptors were obtained from a human donor in good health. Some libraries in this study had Jurkat cell RNA spiked in.

This clonotype was counted between two and nine times. The chain links TRBV6-2 or TRBV6-3 to TRBJ2-7, with TRBD1 matching 7 bases. J lost 3 bases, V lost 9 bases, and 8 bases had no gene match. CDR3 length: 13 amino acids. Germline assignment: CDR1 MNHEY and CDR2 SVGEGT. The CDR3 nucleotides read TGTGCCAGTACTTGGGGACAGATCTACGAGCAGTACTTC. Protein: CASTWGQIYEQYF.

The rearrangement links TRBV10-2 to TRBJ2-3; no clear D. Looked up from germline, CDR1 is WSHSY and CDR2 is SAAADI. This CDR3 is 12 amino acids long. Trimming pared 0 bases from V and 9 bases from J, leaving 7 bases between. The CDR3 coding sequence is TGCGCCAGCAGTGAGTCACTAACCACGCAGTATTTT. Its protein product is CASSESLTTQYF.

This clonotype was picked up a small number of times. The rearrangement joins TRBV12-3 or TRBV12-4 to TRBJ1-5, with TRBD1 as a possible D gene (5 bases). The length of the CDR3 is 18 residues. V was trimmed by 6 bases and J by 0 bases, leaving 21 bases between them. The chain's CDR3 is CASSPTGLVDPSNQPQHF. CDR3 nucleotide sequence: TGTGCCAGCAGCCCTACAGGTCTAGTGGACCCTAGCAATCAGCCCCAGCATTTT.

Comment on this clonotype: A single base separates this from a much larger clone, so it may be a read error. This rearrangement joins TRBV14 to TRBJ2-7; 7 nucleotides align to TRBD1. Germline V CDR1 and CDR2: SGHDN, FVKESK. The trim removed 3 bases at V and 2 bases at J, leaving 1 base unmatched. The CDR3 covers 13 residues. CDR3 amino acids: CASSQGQPYEQYF. The CDR3 region has the DNA TGTGCCAGCAGCCAGGGACAGCCCTACGAGCAGTACTTC.

This clonotype was seen a handful of times. The rearrangement links TRBV11-2 to TRBJ2-5; 8 nucleotides agree with TRBD2. V shed 5 bases and J 2 bases; nucleotides not matched to a gene: 7. CDR1 is SGHAT, CDR2 FQNNGV, per germline. CDR3 length: 15 amino acids. CDR3 in amino acids: CASSPYPGGQETQYF. The CDR3 DNA reads as TGTGCCAGCAGCCCATACCCGGGGGGGCAAGAGACCCAGTACTTC.

Of note for this clonotype: The germline gene is not matched at one end of the junction; a read error may be the cause. The J gene is TRBJ1-1, the V gene TRBV6-2 or TRBV6-3; no clear D. The CDR3 has 11 residues. CDR1 is MNHEY, CDR2 SVGEGT, per germline. The CDR3 coding sequence is TGTGTCAGCAGTTATCCCCCTGAAGCTTTCTTT. Translation gives CVSSYPPEAFF.

A note on this clonotype: The CDR3 does not end in the conserved phenylalanine or tryptophan, so this is likely a read error. The genes are TRBV7-6 and TRBJ2-7, with 10 bases aligning to TRBD2. J gave up 0 bases and V 5 bases, and 7 bases lay outside the gene matches. The germline V gene has CDR1 SGHVS and CDR2 FNYEAQ. This CDR3 comprises 16 residues. The CDR3 sequence is CASSPPGTSASYEQYL. The CDR3 DNA is TGTGCCAGCAGCCCTCCAGGGACTAGCGCCTCCTACGAGCAGTACCTC.

This clonotype has ten or more counts. This chain connects TRBV29-1 to TRBJ1-3; no firm D call. Germline loops: CDR1 SQVTM, CDR2 ANQGSEA. The CDR3 extends over 15 amino acids. V lost 4 bases and J 0 bases, leaving 13 bases between the germline ends. CDR3 sequence: CSVVLRSYSGNTIYF. CDR3 coding DNA: TGCAGCGTTGTTCTTAGAAGCTACTCTGGAAACACCATATATTTT. Together with reference TRBV29-1 and TRBJ1-3, the CDR3 gives the full variable domain: SAVISQKPSRDICQRGTSLTIQCQVDSQVTMMFWYRQQPGQSLTLIATANQGSEATYESGFVIDKFPISRPNLTFSTLTVSNMSPEDSSIYLCSVVLRSYSGNTIYFGEGSWLTVV.

The chain employs TRBV4-3 and TRBJ1-2, with no clear D. The CDR3 is made up of 14 amino acids. The V gene's germline CDR1 is LGHNA and CDR2 YSLEER. V shed 0 bases and J shed 1 base, with 6 bases lying between them. This chain's CDR3 is CASSQENNNYGYTF. The DNA for the CDR3 is TGCGCCAGCAGCCAAGAGAACAATAACTATGGCTACACCTTC.

The table lists this clonotype with many counts. This chain connects TRBV5-1 to TRBJ2-7; tentative D call: TRBD1 (6 bases). Trimming removed 3 bases from V and 7 bases from J, with 26 bases in between. The CDR3 loop spans 17 amino acids. Germline assignment: CDR1 SGHRS and CDR2 YFSETQ. CDR3 amino acids: CASSSKDVGQKFGEQYF. The CDR3 DNA reads as TGCGCCAGCAGCTCAAAGGACGTTGGACAGAAGTTTGGGGAGCAGTACTTC.

The rearrangement uses TRBV28 and TRBJ1-1, with TRBD1 matching over 9 bases. Germline CDR1 and CDR2: MDHEN and SYDVKM. Trimming removed 5 bases from V and 4 bases from J; junction bases left unmatched: 5. The CDR3 length is 14 residues. The CDR3 protein is CASSQQGAVTEAFF. CDR3 sequence (DNA): TGTGCCAGCAGTCAACAGGGGGCGGTCACTGAAGCTTTCTTT.

This clonotype was found many times. The rearrangement links TRBV7-2 to TRBJ2-3, with TRBD2 as a possible D gene (6 bases). V lost 1 base to trimming and J lost 0 bases, with 14 bases between them. Germline CDR1 is SGHTA and CDR2 is FQGNSA. The CDR3 contains 17 residues. The CDR3 sequence: CASSLGAGSTSTDTQYF. CDR3 nucleotides: TGTGCCAGCAGCTTAGGGGCGGGGTCAACTAGCACAGATACGCAGTATTTT. Based on the CDR3 plus reference TRBV7-2 and TRBJ2-3, the full variable domain is GAGVSQSPSNKVTEKGKDVELRCDPISGHTALYWYRQSLGQGLEFLIYFQGNSAPDKSGLPSDRFSAERTGGSVSTLTIQRTQQEDSAVYLCASSLGAGSTSTDTQYFGPGTRLTVL.

On this clonotype: This clone may be a read error of a much larger clone one base away. This rearrangement joins TRBV4-3 to TRBJ2-3; D may correspond to TRBD1 or TRBD2 (5 bases each). Trimming shortened V by 1 base and J by 4 bases, and 15 bases separated the two germline ends. This CDR3 is 16 amino acids long. Germline loops: CDR1 LGHNA, CDR2 YSLEER. In nucleotides, the CDR3 is TGCGCCAGCAGCCAAGCGGGGCAGTTGGGCTCAGATACGCAGTATTTT. Translation: CASSQAGQLGSDTQYF.

In its sample, this clonotype was seen many times. CDR3 amino acids: CASSLPKGVFTEAFF. The CDR3 DNA follows: TGTGCCAGCAGCTTACCGAAGGGGGTTTTCACTGAAGCTTTCTTT. The chain recombines TRBV11-2 with TRBJ1-1; TRBD1 might be the D (6 bases). Germline values: CDR1 SGHAT, CDR2 FQNNGV. V was pared by 2 bases and J by 4 bases, with 14 bases between. The CDR3 has 15 residues.

At least ten counts were recorded for this clonotype. The V call is TRBV6-5, the J call TRBJ2-5, with 7 bases identical to TRBD1. With 6 bases clipped from V and 4 bases from J, the junction kept 8 bases outside the gene matches. Germline V gene data show CDR1 as MNHEY and CDR2 as SVGAGI. The CDR3 sequence is 14 residues long. The CDR3 loop reads CASRLTDRAETQYF. CDR3 DNA: TGTGCCAGCAGACTCACCGACAGGGCAGAGACCCAGTACTTC.

This clonotype was seen more than once but under ten times. This clone may be a read error of a much larger clone one base away. This rearrangement joins TRBV7-2 to TRBJ2-1; D gene uncertain. This CDR3 has 11 residues. The germline V gene encodes CDR1 SGHTA and CDR2 FQGNSA. The CDR3 loop is CASGLAHEQFF. The CDR3 coding sequence is TGTGCCAGCGGCTTAGCCCATGAGCAGTTCTTC.